This entry lists 15 T cell receptor beta chains sequenced from one sample in a study of blood T cells in healthy people across ages. Then a second PCR, running about 6 to 12 cycles, was carried out with a sample-barcoded 5' primer and a J-beta primer mix. TCRdb re-called the 5' RACE reads through MiXCR, storing one row per CDR3 protein. The repertoire holds about 640,000 distinct CDR3 sequences, with roughly 58% as singletons. Sequencing used blood. The receptor set was obtained from a man aged 55 to 70 in good health.

This clonotype has just a few counts. The chain links TRBV20-1 to TRBJ2-5; D ambiguous. Trimming took 3 bases from V and 3 from J, leaving 8 bases between them. The CDR3 is made up of 12 amino acids. Germline CDR1 DFQATT, CDR2 SNEGSKA (reference sequence). The DNA of the CDR3 is TGCAGTGCTAGTGTCATGGAAGAGACCCAGTACTTC. This codes for CSASVMEETQYF.

The chain recombines TRBV5-1 with TRBJ2-3; D is uncertain. V was trimmed by 0 bases and J by 0 bases, leaving 8 bases between them. CDR3 length: 15 residues. Per the germline V gene, CDR1 is SGHRS and CDR2 is YFSETQ. CDR3 nucleotides: TGCGCCAGCAGCTTGGATAGGGCAAGCACAGATACGCAGTATTTT. The encoded protein is CASSLDRASTDTQYF. Combining the CDR3 with reference TRBV5-1 and TRBJ2-3 gives the whole variable domain KAGVTQTPRYLIKTRGQQVTLSCSPISGHRSVSWYQQTPGQGLQFLFEYFSETQRNKGNFPGRFSGRQFSNSRSEMNVSTLELGDSALYLCASSLDRASTDTQYFGPGTRLTVL.

This clonotype was detected only once. The J gene is TRBJ2-7, the V gene TRBV19; D unresolved. The germline V and J ends were trimmed by 3 bases and 3 bases, with 9 bases remaining between them. This CDR3 is 13 amino acids long. CDR1 LNHDA and CDR2 SQIVND come from the germline V gene (reference sequence). CDR3: CASSIRTNYEQYF. In DNA, the CDR3 is TGTGCCAGTAGTATTAGGACCAACTACGAGCAGTACTTC.

The chain joins TRBV6-5 to TRBJ2-2; possible D gene TRBD1, 5 bases. Germline loops: CDR1 MNHEY, CDR2 SVGAGI. This CDR3 has 12 amino acids. V lost 8 bases, J lost 7 bases, and 11 bases lay in between. The CDR3 DNA is TGTGCCAGCGGTTGGGGCCACGGGGAGCTGTTTTTT. Encoded protein: CASGWGHGELFF.

The chain uses TRBV7-9 and TRBJ1-2, with D uncertain. The germline V and J ends were trimmed by 4 bases and 3 bases, with 24 bases remaining between them. This CDR3 spans 18 amino acids. Germline V CDR1 and CDR2: SEHNR, FQNEAQ (reference sequence). CDR3 sequence (DNA): TGTGCCAGCAGCTCAACCCACTTGACCGCCCCGAAGGACTATGGCTACACCTTC. Protein product: CASSSTHLTAPKDYGYTF.

This chain connects TRBV7-2 to TRBJ2-5, with TRBD1 matching 10 bases. Germline V gene lookup returns CDR1 SGHTA and CDR2 FQGNSA. This CDR3 is 15 amino acids long. V lost 0 bases and J lost 11; bases outside the gene matches: 9. The CDR3 loop is CASSLAGTGANEQYF. CDR3 DNA: TGTGCCAGCAGCTTAGCCGGGACAGGGGCAAATGAGCAGTACTTC.

This clonotype was recorded at least ten times. This rearrangement joins TRBV11-2 to TRBJ2-7; no firm D call. The CDR3 is 13 residues long. The germline V gene encodes CDR1 SGHAT and CDR2 FQNNGV. Trimming shortened V by 5 bases and J by 0 bases, and 8 bases separated the two germline ends. The CDR3 reads CASSTVSSYEQYF. Written as DNA, the CDR3 is TGTGCCAGCAGCACGGTGAGCTCCTACGAGCAGTACTTC.

There are a few counts of this clonotype. V gene TRBV27 combines with J gene TRBJ1-6; D ambiguous. Germline V gene data show CDR1 as MNHEY and CDR2 as SMNVEV (reference sequence). The CDR3 is 13 residues long. V was cut by 7 bases and J by 9 bases, with 13 bases left in between. CDR3 residues: CASKQTLGSPLHF. In DNA form, the CDR3 reads TGTGCCAGCAAACAGACTCTGGGTTCACCCCTCCACTTT.

The chain links TRBV10-3 to TRBJ2-3; 9 bases align to TRBD1. Trimming removed 6 bases from V and 3 bases from J; junction bases left unmatched: 4. The germline V gene encodes CDR1 ENHRY and CDR2 SYGVKD. CDR3 length: 14 amino acids. In nucleotides, the CDR3 is TGTGCCATCAGGGGACAGGGCCCAACAGATACGCAGTATTTT. As protein: CAIRGQGPTDTQYF.

There are a few counts of this clonotype. The gene calls are TRBV15 and TRBJ1-2; tentative D call: TRBD1 (5 bases). Germline lookup yields CDR1 LNHNV and CDR2 YYDKDF (reference sequence). Between the trimmed V and J ends, which lost 1 base and 4 bases, there was a span of 10 bases. This CDR3 has 14 amino acids. The CDR3 sequence is CATSRGGDGYGYTF. The CDR3 DNA sequence: TGTGCCACCAGCAGAGGCGGGGACGGCTATGGCTACACCTTC.

The chain uses TRBV20-1 and TRBJ1-2; 10 nucleotides agree with TRBD1. CDR1 is DFQATT and CDR2 is SNEGSKA in the germline V gene (reference sequence). CDR3 length: 16 amino acids. Trimming cost V 5 bases and J 2 bases; bases outside gene matches: 11. The CDR3 sequence is CSASGTGVGRNYGYTF. As DNA, the CDR3 is TGCAGTGCTTCCGGGACAGGGGTAGGGAGGAACTATGGCTACACCTTC.

The chain uses TRBV7-2 and TRBJ1-2; possible D gene TRBD1, 6 bases. Germline-derived CDR1 and CDR2 are SGHTA and FQGNSA. V was shortened by 5 bases and J by 7 bases, with 20 bases between the two germline ends. CDR3 size: 15 residues. Written as DNA, the CDR3 is TGTGCCAGCAGCCACAGACAGGAGAGCTATGGTGGCTACACCTTC. This translates into CASSHRQESYGGYTF.

The chain uses TRBV3-1 and TRBJ1-2; TRBD1 matches at 9 bases. The germline V gene has CDR1 LGHDT and CDR2 YNNKEL (reference sequence). This CDR3 is built from 14 residues. J gave up 0 bases and V 7 bases, and 3 bases lay outside the gene matches. For the CDR3, the DNA is TGTGCCAGCACGGGACAGGGTTCTAACTATGGCTACACCTTC. Translated, it gives CASTGQGSNYGYTF.

In its sample, this clonotype was seen once. The chain uses TRBV7-2 and TRBJ2-7; D possibly corresponds to TRBD1 (5 bases). V was clipped by 5 bases and J by 4 bases, with 15 bases between them. The CDR3 is made up of 14 amino acids. The germline CDR1 and CDR2 sequences are SGHTA and FQGNSA. The CDR3 DNA reads as TGTGCCAGCAGCGTAATGGCAGGGCCTTACGAGCAGTACTTC. Translated, it gives CASSVMAGPYEQYF.

The chain links TRBV21-1 to TRBJ1-2. TRBV21-1 counts as a pseudogene. The CDR3 sequence is 16 residues long. CDR3 sequence reads: CASSKGRAGGNYGYTF. For the CDR3, the DNA is TGTGCCAGCAGCAAAGGGAGGGCGGGTGGTAACTATGGCTACACCTTC.